This T cell receptor beta chain came from a study of response to subunit inactivated influenza vaccine. The germline CDR1 and CDR2 sequences are SQVTM and ANQGSEA. This CDR3 is built from 13 residues. Trimming removed 4 bases from V and 0 bases from J, with 9 bases in between. Study findings and constraints: The study's authors posited that every seasonal influenza vaccination enlists few new T cells.

This clonotype was recorded many times. The antigen remains undetermined. From the RT-PCR reads, TCRdb called clonotypes with MiXCR, one entry per CDR3 protein. The top ten hold approximately 7% of the sample, which has around 710,000 distinct CDR3 sequences, about 15% seen once. The sequence came from a man aged 45-60 years who received an inactivated influenza vaccine. V is TRBV29-1 and J is TRBJ1-1, with D unclear. This specimen consisted of PBMCs from blood, obtained around 15 days before vaccination. This chain's CDR3 is CSVGGSLNTEAFF. The CDR3 bases are TGCAGCGTTGGGGGATCATTGAACACTGAAGCTTTCTTT.